This T cell receptor (beta chain) was found in a study of T cell responses to AZD1222 COVID-19 vaccine. General study points: Repertoire collection took place solely once the T cell response had peaked.

Sequencing was performed with immunoSEQ multiplex PCR; in TCRdb, only in-frame clones are kept and a portion is missing. The repertoire includes about 130,000 clones, 90% to 95% of them detected once, and 9.1% sits in the top ten. This CDR3 contains 15 residues. Losses at the gene ends were 4 bases for V and 4 bases for J; bases not matched to a gene: 6. Germline CDR1 reads MGHRA; CDR2 reads YSYEKL. Turning to this clone: Its antigen is unknown.

The receptor comes from an adult in good health. The J gene is TRBJ2-1, the V gene TRBV4-1; 8 nucleotides match TRBD2. The material sequenced was peripheral blood, taken on day 0 of AZD1222 vaccination. CDR3 amino acids: CASSRAGAVYNEQFF. The CDR3 DNA reads TGCGCCAGCAGCCGAGCGGGGGCCGTATACAATGAGCAGTTCTTC.